Presented here are 23 T cell receptor beta chains from one specimen sequenced in a study of blood T cell repertoires in COVID-19. The assay was immunoSEQ multiplex PCR, and TCRdb's table has in-frame clones only and misses some. The sample includes 300,000 to 400,000 clones, 70% to 90% seen only once; the top ten take approximately 7.8%. Sample: peripheral blood. These TCRs come from a woman aged 50 to 60 who had recovered from COVID-19.

This clone appeared a few times. The chain combines TRBV6-1 with TRBJ1-3; D is undetermined. CDR1 is MNHNS, CDR2 SASEGT, per germline. The V end lost 3 bases, the J end lost 4 bases, and 7 bases lay between the germline ends. The CDR3 length is 13 residues. Here the CDR3 DNA reads TGTGCCAGCAGTGAGACATCAGGAAACACCATATATTTT. Protein sequence: CASSETSGNTIYF.

This clone was counted once. This chain connects TRBV19 to TRBJ2-7, with 7 bases fitting TRBD2. J was trimmed by 5 bases and V by 5 bases; bases with no gene match: 9. CDR1 is LNHDA, CDR2 SQIVND, per germline (reference sequence). The CDR3 totals 14 residues. The CDR3 region is CASSPRTRGHEQYF. Here the CDR3 DNA reads TGTGCCAGTAGTCCCCGGACTAGAGGGCACGAGCAGTACTTC.

The chain uses TRBV7-9 and TRBJ1-1; 9 bases agree with TRBD1. Germline-derived CDR1 and CDR2 are SEHNR and FQNEAQ (reference sequence). The J segment lost 7 bases and the V segment lost 6 bases, leaving 12 bases of the junction unmatched. The CDR3 sequence is 15 residues long. The CDR3 region has the DNA TGTGCCAGCAGGCCGGGACAGGGCTTCCCCCGTGAAGCTTTCTTT. Its translation: CASRPGQGFPREAFF.

The chain carries TRBV5-1 and TRBJ2-5, with D possibly TRBD2 on 6 matching bases. The length of the CDR3 is 15 residues. Per the germline V gene, CDR1 is SGHRS and CDR2 is YFSETQ. Trimming took 4 bases from V and 2 from J, leaving 15 bases between them. This CDR3 is CASSRFGAGQETQYF. In DNA, the CDR3 is TGCGCCAGCAGCCGCTTCGGGGCGGGGCAAGAGACCCAGTACTTC.

The gene calls are TRBV28 and TRBJ1-1, with D uncertain. Germline V gene data show CDR1 as MDHEN and CDR2 as SYDVKM. This CDR3 comprises 14 residues. With 3 bases removed from V and 4 bases from J, the gap between germline ends came to 12 bases. CDR3 protein: CASSFSLRGTEAFF. The CDR3 DNA reads as TGTGCCAGCAGTTTTTCTCTCCGGGGCACTGAAGCTTTCTTT. Complete variable domain (other parts from reference TRBV28 and TRBJ1-1): DVKVTQSSRYLVKRTGEKVFLECVQDMDHENMFWYRQDPGLGLRLIYFSYDVKMKEKGDIPEGYSVSREKKERFSLILESASTNQTSMYLCASSFSLRGTEAFFGQGTRLTVV.

This clone has a single count. The V and J genes are TRBV29-1 and TRBJ2-7; TRBD1 might be the D (7 bases). The ends were cut back, 5 bases at V and 3 bases at J, with 17 bases in the middle. Germline values: CDR1 SQVTM, CDR2 ANQGSEA. The CDR3 runs 14 residues. CDR3 DNA: TGCAGCGTTCGACAGGGACTTGAGGGCTACGAGCAGTACTTC. Protein sequence: CSVRQGLEGYEQYF.

The chain combines TRBV7-9 with TRBJ2-7; D might be TRBD1 (6 bases). Germline-derived CDR1 and CDR2 are SEHNR and FQNEAQ (reference sequence). V was trimmed by 4 bases and J by 0 bases, leaving 10 bases between them. The CDR3 is 14 residues long. The chain's CDR3 is CASSSGVSSYEQYF. The CDR3 nucleotides are TGTGCCAGCAGCTCAGGGGTAAGCTCCTACGAGCAGTACTTC.

The genes are TRBV28 and TRBJ1-5, with 8 nucleotides matching TRBD1. V lost 5 bases and J lost 3; bases outside the gene matches: 6. The CDR3 sequence is 15 residues long. Germline CDR1 reads MDHEN; CDR2 reads SYDVKM. The CDR3 sequence: CASSTGTGYNQPQHF. The DNA for the CDR3 is TGTGCCAGCAGTACCGGGACAGGCTACAATCAGCCCCAGCATTTT.

V and J are TRBV7-5 and TRBJ1-4. TRBV7-5 is listed as a pseudogene. The CDR3 is made up of 13 amino acids. CDR3 DNA sequence: TGTGCCAGAAGCTGCCCCAGCGATGAAAAACTGTTTTTT. As protein: CARSCPSDEKLFF.

This clone was observed a few times. This sequence joins TRBV12-3 or TRBV12-4 and TRBJ2-7, with 10 bases that match TRBD1. J was trimmed by 6 bases and V by 5 bases; bases with no gene match: 4. CDR3 size: 13 residues. The CDR3 nucleotides read TGTGCCAGCAGTCGACAGGGGGCCACCGAGCAGTACTTC. Its translation: CASSRQGATEQYF.

This chain links TRBV27 with TRBJ1-2; 9 bases map to TRBD1. The CDR3 loop spans 14 amino acids. Germline values: CDR1 MNHEY, CDR2 SMNVEV (reference sequence). J gave up 7 bases and V 4 bases, and 7 bases lay outside the gene matches. The CDR3 DNA sequence: TGTGCCAGCAGTTCCCTGGACAGGGGAGCTGGCTACACCTTC. Protein: CASSSLDRGAGYTF.

The CDR3 reads CASSLVGQGFAEGNTIYF. CDR3 sequence (DNA): TGTGCCAGCAGCTTAGTTGGTCAGGGGTTTGCAGAGGGAAACACCATATATTTT. The chain uses TRBV7-2 and TRBJ1-3, with a tentative D call TRBD1 (6 bases). CDR3 size: 18 residues. V lost 1 base to trimming and J lost 4 bases, with 20 bases between them. Germline CDR1 is SGHTA and CDR2 is FQGNSA.

This clone showed up just once. The chain uses TRBV6-6 and TRBJ2-1; TRBD2 matches 11 bases. This CDR3 region has 15 residues. Germline loops: CDR1 MNHNY, CDR2 SVGAGI (reference sequence). V lost 5 bases and J lost 2; bases outside the gene matches: 2. The CDR3 sequence: CASSRSGRAYNEQFF. CDR3 sequence (DNA): TGTGCCAGCAGTCGTAGCGGGAGGGCCTACAATGAGCAGTTCTTC.

V is TRBV6-6 and J is TRBJ1-5; no firm D call. The V gene's germline CDR1 is MNHNY and CDR2 SVGAGI (reference sequence). Trimming shortened V by 2 bases and J by 0 bases, and 11 bases separated the two germline ends. This CDR3 has 16 residues. The CDR3 here is CASSYTSDYSNQPQHF. The CDR3, as DNA: TGTGCCAGCAGTTACACCTCCGACTATAGCAATCAGCCCCAGCATTTT.

On this clone: Other nucleotide sequences in the sample specify the same CDR3. The chain links TRBV6-6 to TRBJ1-6; D remains unclear. Germline assignment: CDR1 MNHNY and CDR2 SVGAGI (reference sequence). CDR3 length: 14 amino acids. The ends were cut back, 0 bases at V and 7 bases at J, with 7 bases in the middle. In DNA, the CDR3 is TGTGCCAGCAGTTACTCAGAACAGAATTCACCCCTCCACTTT. Translation gives CASSYSEQNSPLHF.

The genes are TRBV6-6 and TRBJ2-7; 7 bases match TRBD1. CDR1 and CDR2 (germline): MNHNY, SVGAGI (reference sequence). V was clipped by 6 bases and J by 9 bases; unmatched bases: 5. The CDR3 has 11 amino acids. DNA of the CDR3: TGTGCCAGCAGGGGACAGCCGGGGCAGTACTTC. It is translated as CASRGQPGQYF.

A remark on this clone: Other DNA sequences of this sample code for an identical CDR3. The chain uses TRBV12-3 or TRBV12-4 and TRBJ1-5; no clear D gene. V shed 2 bases and J shed 5 bases, with 4 bases lying between them. The CDR3 runs 12 residues. CDR3 protein: CASSLIDQPQHF. In DNA, the CDR3 is TGTGCCAGCAGTTTAATAGATCAGCCCCAGCATTTT.

The chain is built from TRBV14 and TRBJ1-3, with D unclear. The germline V gene has CDR1 SGHDN and CDR2 FVKESK. V lost 3 bases, J lost 0 bases, and 3 bases lay in between. The CDR3 has 13 amino acids. The CDR3 coding sequence is TGTGCCAGCAGCCACGGCTCTGGAAACACCATATATTTT. Encoded protein: CASSHGSGNTIYF.

The chain links TRBV4-3 to TRBJ1-1; D is perhaps TRBD1 (5 bases). V was pared by 0 bases and J by 11 bases, with 16 bases between. Germline V gene lookup returns CDR1 LGHNA and CDR2 YSLEER. The CDR3 runs 14 residues. This CDR3 is CASSQDRGEGGAFF. In nucleotides, the CDR3 is TGCGCCAGCAGCCAAGATCGGGGGGAGGGCGGGGCTTTCTTT.

The chain employs TRBV5-1 and TRBJ1-1, with TRBD1 matching over 9 bases. Germline V gene data show CDR1 as SGHRS and CDR2 as YFSETQ. Trimming cost V 1 base and J 0 bases; bases outside gene matches: 7. The CDR3 is made up of 17 amino acids. The CDR3: CASSLLGQGSLNTEAFF. CDR3 in DNA: TGCGCCAGCAGCTTGCTGGGACAGGGATCCCTGAACACTGAAGCTTTCTTT. The variable domain in full, with the rest retrieved from reference TRBV5-1 and TRBJ1-1, is KAGVTQTPRYLIKTRGQQVTLSCSPISGHRSVSWYQQTPGQGLQFLFEYFSETQRNKGNFPGRFSGRQFSNSRSEMNVSTLELGDSALYLCASSLLGQGSLNTEAFFGQGTRLTVV.

Turning to this clone: Other DNA sequences within the sample encode an identical CDR3. This chain links TRBV28 with TRBJ1-1; D is ambiguous. Per the germline V gene, CDR1 is MDHEN and CDR2 is SYDVKM. The CDR3 runs 12 residues. V gave up 3 bases and J gave up 1 base, with 3 bases separating them. CDR3 in DNA: TGTGCCAGCAGTTTGAGGAACACTGAAGCTTTCTTT. Translated, it gives CASSLRNTEAFF.

The genes are TRBV29-1 and TRBJ2-6; weak D call: TRBD1 (5 bases). The V end lost 6 bases, the J end lost 6 bases, and 6 bases lay between the germline ends. Germline CDR1 and CDR2: SQVTM and ANQGSEA. The CDR3 length is 11 residues. The CDR3 nucleotides are TGCAGCGTGGACACGGCCAACGTCCTGACTTTC. Amino acid sequence: CSVDTANVLTF.

The chain uses TRBV5-1 and TRBJ2-7; 8 bases map to TRBD2. CDR1 is SGHRS, CDR2 YFSETQ, per germline. The CDR3 covers 15 residues. With 4 bases clipped from V and 2 bases from J, the junction kept 8 bases outside the gene matches. The CDR3 region is CASSPSPAGAYEQYF. CDR3 coding DNA: TGCGCCAGCAGCCCCAGCCCAGCGGGGGCCTACGAGCAGTACTTC.